These 2 T cell receptor beta chains originate from one sample sequenced in a study of early T cells in non-severe SARS-CoV-2 infection. MiXCR, applied by TCRdb to the 5' RACE reads, yields one record per CDR3 protein. Of about 60,000 distinct CDR3 sequences listed, around 6% were seen once; the top ten hold under 8%. Sequenced sample: whole blood. Source of these receptors: an adult who was a healthcare worker with PCR-confirmed SARS-CoV-2 infection or an uninfected control (not recorded which).

This clonotype was seen ten or more times. The genes are TRBV5-1 and TRBJ2-3; D is unclear. In germline, CDR1 is SGHRS, CDR2 YFSETQ. With 4 bases removed from V and 0 bases from J, the gap between germline ends came to 15 bases. The CDR3 sequence is 16 residues long. CDR3: CASSPDREPSTDTQYF. The CDR3 DNA reads TGCGCCAGCAGCCCCGACCGTGAACCCAGCACAGATACGCAGTATTTT.

The table lists this clonotype with many counts. The rearrangement joins TRBV6-2 or TRBV6-3 to TRBJ2-1, with TRBD2 matching over 7 bases. The CDR3 sequence is 16 residues long. J lost 7 bases, V lost 8 bases, and 17 bases had no gene match. Germline loops: CDR1 MNHEY, CDR2 SVGEGT. CDR3 region: CASVHQPGLLSNEQFF. The CDR3 DNA follows: TGTGCCAGCGTTCACCAACCGGGACTACTCAGTAATGAGCAGTTCTTC.